The clone carrying this T cell receptor (beta chain) occurred once. Trimming pared 5 bases from V and 4 bases from J, leaving 9 bases between. The CDR3 sequence is 13 residues long. Assay used: immunoSEQ multiplex PCR; TCRdb lists only in-frame clones, some missing. The sample includes around 250,000 clones, around 83% seen only once; the top ten take over 1.5%. The sample comes from a study of blood T cell repertoires in COVID-19. The sequenced sample consisted of peripheral blood. The sequence came from a woman aged 40-49 years who had recovered from COVID-19. V gene TRBV12-3 or TRBV12-4 combines with J gene TRBJ2-1; D ambiguous. DNA for the CDR3: TGTGCCAGCAGTCCTTACCGGTACAATGAGCAGTTCTTC. It specifies CASSPYRYNEQFF.